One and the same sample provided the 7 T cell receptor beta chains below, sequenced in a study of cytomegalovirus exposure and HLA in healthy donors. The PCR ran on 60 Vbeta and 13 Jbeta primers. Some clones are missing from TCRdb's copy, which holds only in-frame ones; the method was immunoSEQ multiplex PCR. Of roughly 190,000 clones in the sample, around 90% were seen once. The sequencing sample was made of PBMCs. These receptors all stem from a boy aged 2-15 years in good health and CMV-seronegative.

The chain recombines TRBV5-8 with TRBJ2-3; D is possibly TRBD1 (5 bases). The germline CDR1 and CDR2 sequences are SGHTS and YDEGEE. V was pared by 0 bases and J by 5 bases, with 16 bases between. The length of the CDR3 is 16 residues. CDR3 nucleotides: TGTGCCAGCAGCTTGGCGCCCGCAGGGAATGGAGATACGCAGTATTTT. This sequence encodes CASSLAPAGNGDTQYF. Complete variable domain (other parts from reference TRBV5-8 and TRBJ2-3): EAGVTQSPTHLIKTRGQQATLRCSPISGHTSVYWYQQALGLGLQFLLWYDEGEERNRGNFPPRFSGRQFPNYSSELNVNALELEDSALYLCASSLAPAGNGDTQYFGPGTRLTVL.

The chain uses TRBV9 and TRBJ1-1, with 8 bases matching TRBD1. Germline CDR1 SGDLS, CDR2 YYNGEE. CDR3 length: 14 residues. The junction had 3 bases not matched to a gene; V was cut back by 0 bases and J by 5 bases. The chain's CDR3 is CASSVGGTGTEAFF. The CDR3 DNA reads TGTGCCAGCAGCGTAGGAGGGACAGGTACTGAAGCTTTCTTT.

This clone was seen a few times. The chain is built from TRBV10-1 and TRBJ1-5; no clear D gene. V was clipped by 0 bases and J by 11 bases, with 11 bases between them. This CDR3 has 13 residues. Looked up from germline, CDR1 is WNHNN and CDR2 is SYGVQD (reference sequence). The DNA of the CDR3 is TGCGCCAGCAGTGAGTCACCGCGAGGAGCCCAGCATTTT. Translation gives CASSESPRGAQHF.

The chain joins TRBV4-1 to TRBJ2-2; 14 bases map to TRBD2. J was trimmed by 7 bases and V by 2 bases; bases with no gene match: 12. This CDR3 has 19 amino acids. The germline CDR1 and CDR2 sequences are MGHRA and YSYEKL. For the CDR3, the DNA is TGCGCCAGCAGCCAAAGGGGACCCGGGACTAGCGGGAGTGGCGGGGAGCTGTTTTTT. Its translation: CASSQRGPGTSGSGGELFF.

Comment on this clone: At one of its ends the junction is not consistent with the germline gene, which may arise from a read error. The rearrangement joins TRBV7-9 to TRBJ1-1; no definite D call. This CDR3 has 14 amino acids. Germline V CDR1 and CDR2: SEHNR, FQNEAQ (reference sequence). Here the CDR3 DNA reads TGTTCCAGCAGCCTGGTAGCTTCTAACACTGAAGCTTTCTTT. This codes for CSSSLVASNTEAFF.

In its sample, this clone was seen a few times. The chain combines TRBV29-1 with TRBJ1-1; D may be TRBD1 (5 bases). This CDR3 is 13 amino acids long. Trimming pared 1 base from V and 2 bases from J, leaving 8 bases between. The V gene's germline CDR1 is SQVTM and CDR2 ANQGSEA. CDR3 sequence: CSVEGQLNTEAFF. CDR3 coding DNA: TGCAGCGTTGAAGGACAGCTAAACACTGAAGCTTTCTTT.

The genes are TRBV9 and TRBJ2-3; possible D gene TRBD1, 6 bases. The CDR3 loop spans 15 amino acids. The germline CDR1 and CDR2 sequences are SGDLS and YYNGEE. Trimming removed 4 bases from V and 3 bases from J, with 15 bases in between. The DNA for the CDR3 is TGTGCCAGCAGCTCTAGCAGGGGATTAACAGATACGCAGTATTTT. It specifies CASSSSRGLTDTQYF.